This T cell receptor beta chain derives from a study of beta chain features in type 1 diabetes. Study-wide context: Taken together, all samples contributed roughly 100 million examined sorted cells.

The authors reverse transcribed all of the isolated RNA, so sequencing captured expressed TCRB transcripts. TCRdb keeps only in-frame clones here, not all; method: immunoSEQ multiplex PCR. The data show about 150,000 clones, with 10% seen just once and approximately 1.3% held by the top ten. This CDR3 has 13 amino acids. Germline V gene sequence: CDR1 SGHAT, CDR2 FQNNGV. Unmatched junction bases numbered 4, after V lost 5 bases and J lost 6 bases. This sequence originates from a man in his late teens or twenties in good health. V is TRBV11-2 and J is TRBJ1-3; TRBD1 matches at 7 bases. The sequenced material came from naive CD4+ T cells from blood. This CDR3 is CASSVDRENTIYF. The CDR3 DNA reads TGTGCCAGCAGCGTCGACAGGGAAAACACCATATATTTT.